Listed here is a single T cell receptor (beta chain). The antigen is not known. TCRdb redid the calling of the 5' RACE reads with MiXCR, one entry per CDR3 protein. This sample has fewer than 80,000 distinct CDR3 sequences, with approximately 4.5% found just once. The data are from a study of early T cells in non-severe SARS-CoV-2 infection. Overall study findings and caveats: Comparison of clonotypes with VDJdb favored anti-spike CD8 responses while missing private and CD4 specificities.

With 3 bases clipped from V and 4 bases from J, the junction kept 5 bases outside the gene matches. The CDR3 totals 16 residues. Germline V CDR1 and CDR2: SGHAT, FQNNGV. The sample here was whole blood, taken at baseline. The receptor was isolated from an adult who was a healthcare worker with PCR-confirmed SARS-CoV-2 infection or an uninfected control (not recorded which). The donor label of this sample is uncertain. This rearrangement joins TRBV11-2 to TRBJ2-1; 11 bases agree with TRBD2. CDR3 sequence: CASSFPSGGPYNEQFF. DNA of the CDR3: TGTGCCAGCAGCTTCCCTAGCGGGGGGCCTTACAATGAGCAGTTCTTC.